Sequencing of this TCR beta chain was carried out in a study of T cell repertoires in cytomegalovirus infection. Whole-study context: Public TCR beta signature analysis indicated the presence of both CMV infection and matching HLA type.

Germline CDR1 LGHNT, CDR2 FRNRAP. The CDR3 consists of 14 residues. Trimming left V 6 bases short and J 0 bases short, with 10 bases between. Whole-study findings and limits: The response measured ex vivo was dominated by TCR beta clonotypes (HLA-C-restricted and CMV-specific). The cumulative frequency of public TCR beta families identified carriers of CMV plus the relevant HLA.

On this clonotype itself: Its antigen is not identified.

TCRdb reprocessed the reads via MiXCR and lists one record per CDR3 protein. This table has a few hundred thousand distinct CDR3 sequences, around two fifths appearing once. This material consisted of cultured PBMCs, taken from culture after CMV antigen stimulation. This chain joins TRBV12-5 and TRBJ2-3, with D unresolved. The receptor was derived from a human donor in good health (CMV status not recorded). Some clones in this sample may be carry-over from other donors' samples. The CDR3 is CASGPVRSTDTQYF. In DNA form, the CDR3 reads TGTGCTAGTGGACCCGTACGTAGCACAGATACGCAGTATTTT.